Presented here are 15 T cell receptor beta chains from one specimen sequenced in a study of cytomegalovirus exposure and HLA in healthy donors (dated by TCRdb to 2017 to 2019). The library came from the immunoSEQ multiplex PCR assay. TCRdb holds this immuneACCESS table with in-frame rearrangements only. Some clones are missing; in checked studies, unresolved V genes explain under half, and the rest has no known cause. Across this sample there are about 50,000 clones, with around nine tenths seen only once. The ten largest clonotypes hold 1.4% to 1.5% of the sample. The sequenced sample consisted of PBMCs. Every receptor here comes from a man aged 18-30 years in good health and CMV-seronegative.

This chain joins TRBV27 and TRBJ2-1; tentatively, D is TRBD2 (6 bases). Germline V gives CDR1 MNHEY, CDR2 SMNVEV (reference sequence). The CDR3 covers 16 residues. Trimming removed 5 bases at V and 7 bases at J, with 21 bases between. This chain's CDR3 is CASSLLGSGIGNEQFF. Written as DNA, the CDR3 is TGTGCCAGCAGTCTCCTCGGGAGCGGAATTGGGAATGAGCAGTTCTTC.

The rearrangement joins TRBV4-2 to TRBJ1-3, with D unclear. With 0 bases removed from V and 0 bases from J, the gap between germline ends came to 12 bases. This CDR3 contains 17 residues. Germline V CDR1 and CDR2: LGHNA, YNFKEQ. The DNA for the CDR3 is TGTGCCAGCAGCCAAGACGACGACTTCTACTCTGGAAACACCATATATTTT. This translates into CASSQDDDFYSGNTIYF.

The chain carries TRBV6-1 and TRBJ2-7; tentative D call: TRBD1 (5 bases). V lost 4 bases and J 7 bases, leaving 11 bases between the germline ends. CDR1 MNHNS and CDR2 SASEGT come from the germline V gene. The length of the CDR3 is 12 residues. The CDR3 sequence: CASSVQGGEQYF. The CDR3 DNA is TGTGCCAGCAGTGTGCAGGGTGGGGAGCAGTACTTC.

The chain employs TRBV10-3 and TRBJ2-7; TRBD1 might be the D (7 bases). Germline CDR1 and CDR2: ENHRY and SYGVKD. The CDR3 sequence is 13 residues long. V was cut by 3 bases and J by 4 bases, with 10 bases left in between. In DNA, the CDR3 is TGTGCCATCAGTGACAGGGGGAGGTACGAGCAGTACTTC. Protein sequence: CAISDRGRYEQYF.

J is TRBJ2-7 and V is TRBV7-8; 11 bases agree with TRBD2. The junction had 14 bases not matched to a gene; V was cut back by 2 bases and J by 2 bases. The CDR3 is 19 residues long. Germline CDR1 SGHVS, CDR2 FQNEAQ. The CDR3 protein is CASSLPPLVTSGSPYEQYF. For the CDR3, the DNA is TGTGCCAGCAGCTTACCCCCGCTAGTAACTAGCGGGAGCCCCTACGAGCAGTACTTC.

The chain combines TRBV25-1 with TRBJ2-7, with D unclear. Germline CDR1 and CDR2: MGHDK and SYGVNS. There are 12 residues in the CDR3. Trimming removed 6 bases from V and 3 bases from J, with 9 bases in between. The CDR3 is CASRGDYYEQYF. The CDR3, as DNA: TGTGCCAGCAGGGGCGATTACTACGAGCAGTACTTC.

This rearrangement joins TRBV5-5 to TRBJ2-1, with D possibly TRBD1 on 5 matching bases. Germline V gene lookup returns CDR1 SGHKS and CDR2 YYEKEE (reference sequence). Trimming shortened V by 4 bases and J by 9 bases, and 23 bases separated the two germline ends. The CDR3 consists of 16 residues. The CDR3 protein is CASSLNLDSRRREQFF. DNA for the CDR3: TGTGCCAGCAGCCTAAATTTAGACAGCCGCCGTCGTGAGCAGTTCTTC.

In DNA form, the CDR3 reads TGTGCCAGCAGCTTAGCCCACTTCAGCGGGAGTTCGGAGACCCAGTACTTC. This encodes CASSLAHFSGSSETQYF. The rearrangement joins TRBV7-9 to TRBJ2-5, with 8 bases fitting TRBD2. The germline CDR1 and CDR2 sequences are SEHNR and FQNEAQ (reference sequence). With 0 bases clipped from V and 5 bases from J, the junction kept 11 bases outside the gene matches. The CDR3 consists of 17 residues.

The chain carries TRBV21-1 and TRBJ2-7; TRBD1 is taken as the D call from the table, unchecked against the DNA. TRBV21-1 is assigned pseudogene status. The CDR3 contains 15 residues. The CDR3 is CASSKGAVSSYEQYF. DNA of the CDR3: TGTGCCAGCAGCAAAGGGGCCGTTAGCTCCTACGAGCAGTACTTC.

This chain uses TRBV30 with TRBJ1-2; D not certain. Germline V gives CDR1 GTSNPN, CDR2 SVGIG (reference sequence). The CDR3 contains 14 residues. Trimming took off 0 bases at V and 5 bases at J, with 13 bases between the two ends. The CDR3 sequence: CAWSVLEGQYGYTF. The CDR3 DNA reads TGTGCCTGGAGTGTACTTGAGGGCCAGTATGGCTACACCTTC.

The chain combines TRBV5-1 with TRBJ1-1; D ambiguous. This CDR3 is built from 16 residues. Per the germline V gene, CDR1 is SGHRS and CDR2 is YFSETQ. The V and J ends lost 4 bases and 1 base respectively, with 17 bases between them. CDR3 nucleotides: TGCGCCAGCAGCCCCCTAAAATCCGTATCGAACACTGAAGCTTTCTTT. Protein product: CASSPLKSVSNTEAFF.

The chain links TRBV30 to TRBJ2-3; TRBD1 is a possible D gene (6 bases). The CDR3 is 16 residues long. Trimming stripped 8 bases from V and 0 bases from J, with 21 bases between. CDR1 and CDR2 (germline): GTSNPN, SVGIG (reference sequence). The CDR3 DNA reads TGTGCCGGAGACTTAACCGGGACACCGAGCACAGATACGCAGTATTTT. Its protein is CAGDLTGTPSTDTQYF.

This clone came up once. This chain uses TRBV5-1 with TRBJ2-2, with 15 bases fitting TRBD2. V was clipped by 3 bases and J by 4 bases; unmatched bases: 4. Per the germline V gene, CDR1 is SGHRS and CDR2 is YFSETQ. The CDR3 extends over 17 amino acids. CDR3 in DNA: TGCGCCAGCAGCTGGACTAGCGGGAGGGCAAGCACCGGGGAGCTGTTTTTT. Translating gives CASSWTSGRASTGELFF. The entire variable domain, with the rest obtained from reference TRBV5-1 and TRBJ2-2, is as follows: KAGVTQTPRYLIKTRGQQVTLSCSPISGHRSVSWYQQTPGQGLQFLFEYFSETQRNKGNFPGRFSGRQFSNSRSEMNVSTLELGDSALYLCASSWTSGRASTGELFFGEGSRLTVL.

This clone was seen only once. The rearrangement uses TRBV29-1 and TRBJ2-1, with 9 bases that match TRBD2. The CDR3 runs to 15 residues. The junction had 9 bases not matched to a gene; V was cut back by 4 bases and J by 5 bases. Germline CDR1 and CDR2: SQVTM and ANQGSEA. The CDR3 coding sequence is TGCAGCGTTGGGGCGCTAGCGGGAAGGAACAATGAGCAGTTCTTC. This sequence encodes CSVGALAGRNNEQFF.

This chain connects TRBV6-4 to TRBJ2-1; 7 nucleotides agree with TRBD1. V shed 6 bases, J shed 0 bases, and the junction held 8 bases outside the gene matches. Germline V CDR1 and CDR2: MRHNA, SNTAGT. The CDR3 is made up of 16 amino acids. The CDR3 DNA reads as TGTGCCAGCAGCTACAGGGGCCCTTCCTCCTACAATGAGCAGTTCTTC. Protein sequence: CASSYRGPSSYNEQFF.